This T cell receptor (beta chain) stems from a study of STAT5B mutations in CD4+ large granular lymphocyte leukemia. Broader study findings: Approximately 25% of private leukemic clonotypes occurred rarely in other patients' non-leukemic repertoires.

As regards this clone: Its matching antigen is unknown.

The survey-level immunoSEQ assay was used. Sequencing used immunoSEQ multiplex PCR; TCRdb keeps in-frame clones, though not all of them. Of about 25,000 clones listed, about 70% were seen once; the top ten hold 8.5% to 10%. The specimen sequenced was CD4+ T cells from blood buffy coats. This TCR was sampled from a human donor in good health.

CDR3 coding DNA: TGTGCCAGCATAGGGCAGACGAACACTGAAGCTTTCTTT. The encoded protein is CASIGQTNTEAFF. The gene calls are TRBV28 and TRBJ1-1; D not certain. CDR1 and CDR2 (germline): MDHEN, SYDVKM. V gave up 7 bases and J gave up 1 base, with 10 bases separating them. The CDR3 is 13 residues long. The variable domain in full, with the rest retrieved from reference TRBV28 and TRBJ1-1, is DVKVTQSSRYLVKRTGEKVFLECVQDMDHENMFWYRQDPGLGLRLIYFSYDVKMKEKGDIPEGYSVSREKKERFSLILESASTNQTSMYLCASIGQTNTEAFFGQGTRLTVV.